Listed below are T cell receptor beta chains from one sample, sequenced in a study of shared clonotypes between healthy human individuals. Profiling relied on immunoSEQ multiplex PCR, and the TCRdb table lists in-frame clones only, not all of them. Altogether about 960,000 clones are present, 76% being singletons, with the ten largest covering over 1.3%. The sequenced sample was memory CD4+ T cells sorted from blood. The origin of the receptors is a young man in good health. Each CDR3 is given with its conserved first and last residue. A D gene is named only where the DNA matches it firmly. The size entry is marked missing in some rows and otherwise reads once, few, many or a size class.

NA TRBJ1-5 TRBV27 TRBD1 TGTGCCAGCAGCTTACAGGGGACAGGGAGGCAGCCCCAGCATTTT CASSLQGTGRQPQHF
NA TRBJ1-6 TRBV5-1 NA TGCGCCAGCACCCCCGGCGACTCCTATAATTCACCCCTCCACTTT CASTPGDSYNSPLHF
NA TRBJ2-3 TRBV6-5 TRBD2 TGTGCCAGTTCCCTTGGACTAGCGGAGCCAGATACGCAGTATTTT CASSLGLAEPDTQYF
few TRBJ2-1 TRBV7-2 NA TGTGCCAGCAGCTTAGTAGGGAGGAGAAATGAGCAGTTCTTC CASSLVGRRNEQFF
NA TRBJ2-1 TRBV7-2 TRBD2 TGTGCCAGCAGCCGTAGCGGGAGCTCCTACAATGAGCAGTTCTTC CASSRSGSSYNEQFF
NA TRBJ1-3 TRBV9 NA TGTGCCAGCAGCGCGCAGGGTTCTGGAAACACCATATATTTT CASSAQGSGNTIYF
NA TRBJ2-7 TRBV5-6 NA TGTGCCAGCAGCCAGGGGGGGAGGTTC CASSQGGRF
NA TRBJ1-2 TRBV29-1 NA TGCAGCGTCGGATCTCTCAACTATGGCTACACCTTC CSVGSLNYGYTF
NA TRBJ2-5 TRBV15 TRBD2 TGTGCCACCAGCAGACTAGCGGAAGAGACCCAGTACTTC CATSRLAEETQYF
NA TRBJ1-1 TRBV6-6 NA TGTGCCAGCAGGCCGCGGGGCGCGAACACTGAAGCTTTCTTT CASRPRGANTEAFF
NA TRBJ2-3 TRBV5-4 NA TGTGCCAGCAGCTTTTTCCCAGATACGCAGTATTTT CASSFFPDTQYF